This T cell receptor (beta chain) originates from a study of blood T cell repertoires in COVID-19. In the study overall: Some COVID-19 samples were acute and others convalescent; all came from the United States, Italy and Spain. The cDNA or gDNA used as material had been derived from T cells, B-cell-depleted T cells, or PBMCs.

Original processing methods: Amplified reference gene primers provided the basis for estimating nucleated cell counts. Measured with immunoSEQ multiplex PCR; TCRdb has only the in-frame clones, and not every one. V and J calls and clone size are as listed in that table; D and trimming were resolved from the DNA. The data show 450,000 or so clones, with around nine tenths seen just once and under 2% held by the top ten. The CDR3 length is 14 residues. J lost 7 bases, V lost 6 bases, and 8 bases had no gene match. Germline V lookup: CDR1 SGHTA, CDR2 FQGNSA. Those enrolled in Seattle joined during active infection and were followed longitudinally afterward.

J is TRBJ1-2 and V is TRBV7-2, with 10 bases matching TRBD1. The receptor was isolated from a woman aged 40 to 50 with COVID-19, enrolled during active disease. Sequencing used peripheral blood. CDR3 loop: CASRPDRGRGGYTF. CDR3 coding DNA: TGTGCCAGCAGACCAGACAGGGGGCGGGGTGGCTACACCTTC.